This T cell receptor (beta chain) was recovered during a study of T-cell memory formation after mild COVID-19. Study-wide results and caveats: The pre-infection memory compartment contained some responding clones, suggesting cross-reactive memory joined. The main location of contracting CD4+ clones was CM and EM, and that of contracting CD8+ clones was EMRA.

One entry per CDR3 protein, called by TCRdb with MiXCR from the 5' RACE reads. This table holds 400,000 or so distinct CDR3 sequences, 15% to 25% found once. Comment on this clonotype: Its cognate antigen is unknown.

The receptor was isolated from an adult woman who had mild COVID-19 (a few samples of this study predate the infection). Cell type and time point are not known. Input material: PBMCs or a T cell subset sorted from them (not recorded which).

The CDR3 loop is CASSQGAFNEQFF. The DNA for the CDR3 is TGTGCCAGCAGCCAAGGGGCCTTCAATGAGCAGTTCTTC. V is TRBV4-2 and J is TRBJ2-1, with unresolved D. The CDR3 extends over 13 amino acids. From germline, CDR1 is LGHNA and CDR2 YNFKEQ. The germline V and J ends were trimmed by 1 base and 6 bases, with 7 bases remaining between them.